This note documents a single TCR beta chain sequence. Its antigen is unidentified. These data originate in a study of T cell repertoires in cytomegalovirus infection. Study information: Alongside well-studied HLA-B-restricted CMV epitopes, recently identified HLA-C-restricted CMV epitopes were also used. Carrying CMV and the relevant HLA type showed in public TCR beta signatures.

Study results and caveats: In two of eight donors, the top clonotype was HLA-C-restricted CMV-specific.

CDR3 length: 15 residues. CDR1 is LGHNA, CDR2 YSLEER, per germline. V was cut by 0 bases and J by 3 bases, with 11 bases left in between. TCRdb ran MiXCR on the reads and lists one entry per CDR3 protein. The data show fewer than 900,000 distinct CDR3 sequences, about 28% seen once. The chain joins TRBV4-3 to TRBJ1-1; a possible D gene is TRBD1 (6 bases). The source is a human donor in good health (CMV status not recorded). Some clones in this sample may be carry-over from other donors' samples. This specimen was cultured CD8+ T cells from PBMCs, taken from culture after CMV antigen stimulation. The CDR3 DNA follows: TGCGCCAGCAGCCAAGAGAGGGGGTTCGACACTGAAGCTTTCTTT. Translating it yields CASSQERGFDTEAFF.